The 23 T cell receptor beta chains given below trace back to one sample, sequenced in a study of cytomegalovirus exposure and HLA in healthy donors. Sequencing was performed with immunoSEQ multiplex PCR; in TCRdb, only in-frame clones are kept and a portion is missing. Among about 130,000 clones listed, roughly 89% were seen once. Material: PBMCs. These receptors were obtained from a man aged 25-40 years in good health and CMV-seronegative.

The chain recombines TRBV19 with TRBJ2-2; 7 bases match TRBD2. The V gene's germline CDR1 is LNHDA and CDR2 SQIVND (reference sequence). The CDR3 length is 14 residues. Losses at the gene ends were 4 bases for V and 5 bases for J; bases not matched to a gene: 4. This chain's CDR3 is CASSTWGGTGELFF. The CDR3 nucleotides are TGTGCCAGTAGTACGTGGGGAGGGACCGGGGAGCTGTTTTTT. Supplemented by reference TRBV19 and TRBJ2-2, the full variable domain reads DGGITQSPKYLFRKEGQNVTLSCEQNLNHDAMYWYRQDPGQGLRLIYYSQIVNDFQKGDIAEGYSVSREKKESFPLTVTSAQKNPTAFYLCASSTWGGTGELFFGEGSRLTVL.

This clone was seen just once. This sequence joins TRBV5-1 and TRBJ2-1, with D perhaps TRBD1 (6 bases). CDR3 length: 17 amino acids. The germline V and J ends were trimmed by 4 bases and 8 bases, with 25 bases remaining between them. The germline V gene has CDR1 SGHRS and CDR2 YFSETQ. The CDR3 is CASSPEGGFRVMDEQFF. The CDR3 DNA reads TGCGCCAGCAGCCCGGAAGGGGGTTTTAGGGTAATGGATGAGCAGTTCTTC.

This chain links TRBV19 with TRBJ1-1; 9 positions match TRBD1. The trim removed 5 bases at V and 5 bases at J, leaving 9 bases unmatched. The CDR3 extends over 15 amino acids. Germline V CDR1 and CDR2: LNHDA, SQIVND (reference sequence). CDR3 in amino acids: CASSPRQGGRTEAFF. CDR3 nucleotide sequence: TGTGCCAGTAGTCCGCGACAGGGGGGGAGGACTGAAGCTTTCTTT.

This clone occurred once. This chain uses TRBV4-1 with TRBJ2-7; 12 positions match TRBD2. Germline V gives CDR1 MGHRA, CDR2 YSYEKL. With 6 bases clipped from V and 3 bases from J, the junction kept 6 bases outside the gene matches. The CDR3 has 15 amino acids. In DNA form, the CDR3 reads TGCGCCAGCAGTCAACGACTAGCGGGGGACTACGAGCAGTACTTC. This translates into CASSQRLAGDYEQYF.

This clone appeared a few times. This chain joins TRBV27 and TRBJ1-1; perhaps TRBD1 as D (5 bases). CDR1 is MNHEY, CDR2 SMNVEV, per germline (reference sequence). The CDR3 has 14 amino acids. The V end lost 8 bases, the J end lost 5 bases, and 18 bases lay between the germline ends. As DNA, the CDR3 is TGTGCCAGCGTAAAGTTGTGGGGCATGACTGAAGCTTTCTTT. Its protein is CASVKLWGMTEAFF.

The V and J genes are TRBV28 and TRBJ2-7, with 10 bases aligning to TRBD1. CDR1 MDHEN and CDR2 SYDVKM come from the germline V gene. The V gene end was trimmed by 5 bases and the J gene end by 4 bases; junction bases not matched to a gene: 8. This CDR3 region has 15 residues. Here the CDR3 reads CASSPPGQGSYEQYF. CDR3 bases: TGTGCCAGCAGTCCACCGGGACAGGGGTCGTACGAGCAGTACTTC. The whole variable domain, filled in from reference TRBV28 and TRBJ2-7, reads DVKVTQSSRYLVKRTGEKVFLECVQDMDHENMFWYRQDPGLGLRLIYFSYDVKMKEKGDIPEGYSVSREKKERFSLILESASTNQTSMYLCASSPPGQGSYEQYFGPGTRLTVT.

The rearrangement joins TRBV28 to TRBJ2-2; possibly TRBD2 for D (6 bases). V lost 5 bases and J 1 base, leaving 11 bases between the germline ends. From germline, CDR1 is MDHEN and CDR2 SYDVKM. The CDR3 covers 15 residues. CDR3 residues: CASSRGTENTGELFF. DNA for the CDR3: TGTGCCAGCAGTCGGGGGACGGAGAACACCGGGGAGCTGTTTTTT.

The chain joins TRBV5-4 to TRBJ2-5, with 8 bases aligning to TRBD1. Trimming at V came to 3 bases and at J to 0 bases, leaving 7 bases not matched to a gene. CDR3 length equals 16 residues. Germline V gives CDR1 SGHNT, CDR2 YYREEE (reference sequence). The DNA for the CDR3 is TGTGCCAGCAGCTCCGGACAGGGACCGTACCAAGAGACCCAGTACTTC. Translation: CASSSGQGPYQETQYF.

The chain uses TRBV6-5 and TRBJ2-1, with a weak D call TRBD2 (7 bases). Germline values: CDR1 MNHEY, CDR2 SVGAGI. V dropped 1 base and J dropped 8 bases, with 12 bases sitting between them. This CDR3 spans 14 amino acids. DNA for the CDR3: TGTGCCAGCAGTTACTATCAGGGGAGGGATGAGCAGTTCTTC. This sequence encodes CASSYYQGRDEQFF.

This chain uses TRBV11-2 with TRBJ2-7, with a tentative D call TRBD1 (6 bases). Germline loops: CDR1 SGHAT, CDR2 FQNNGV. The CDR3 consists of 14 residues. V was trimmed by 0 bases and J by 1 base, leaving 7 bases between them. The CDR3 protein is CASSLEGTSYEQYF. The DNA for the CDR3 is TGTGCCAGCAGCTTAGAAGGGACATCCTACGAGCAGTACTTC.

This sequence joins TRBV6-5 and TRBJ1-1, with D maybe TRBD1 (5 bases). Germline values: CDR1 MNHEY, CDR2 SVGAGI. The CDR3 is made up of 14 amino acids. V shed 5 bases and J shed 2 bases, with 12 bases lying between them. The CDR3 DNA reads TGTGCCAGCAGTCCGCAGGGTCCCAACACTGAAGCTTTCTTT. Translated: CASSPQGPNTEAFF.

Only one count was recorded for this clone. The chain couples TRBV4-2 to TRBJ2-4; 9 nucleotides match TRBD2. V lost 0 bases to trimming and J lost 2 bases; unmatched junction nucleotides: 5. This CDR3 contains 17 residues. Germline V gene sequence: CDR1 LGHNA, CDR2 YNFKEQ. The CDR3 spells CASSQDGGGATKNIQYF. In DNA form, the CDR3 reads TGTGCCAGCAGCCAAGATGGCGGGGGGGCTACCAAAAACATTCAGTACTTC.

V gene TRBV7-2 combines with J gene TRBJ1-5; D is unresolved. V was cut by 2 bases and J by 5 bases, with 13 bases left in between. The CDR3 loop spans 15 amino acids. CDR1 and CDR2 (germline): SGHTA, FQGNSA. The CDR3 DNA reads TGTGCCAGCAGCTTATCCGGGCGGGGATATCAGCCCCAGCATTTT. It encodes CASSLSGRGYQPQHF. Combining the CDR3 with reference TRBV7-2 and TRBJ1-5 gives the whole variable domain GAGVSQSPSNKVTEKGKDVELRCDPISGHTALYWYRQSLGQGLEFLIYFQGNSAPDKSGLPSDRFSAERTGGSVSTLTIQRTQQEDSAVYLCASSLSGRGYQPQHFGDGTRLSIL.

The chain uses TRBV5-4 and TRBJ1-2, with 7 bases identical to TRBD1. The CDR3 runs to 16 residues. V lost 0 bases and J lost 2; bases outside the gene matches: 7. Germline V gene data show CDR1 as SGHNT and CDR2 as YYREEE (reference sequence). The CDR3 loop reads CASSLEAGGLNYGYTF. CDR3 sequence (DNA): TGTGCCAGCAGCTTGGAAGCAGGGGGACTCAACTATGGCTACACCTTC.

The chain couples TRBV5-1 to TRBJ1-1; D is undetermined. Trimming removed 2 bases from V and 3 bases from J, with 8 bases in between. Germline CDR1 and CDR2: SGHRS and YFSETQ. The CDR3 has 13 residues. CDR3 protein: CASSFSRDTEAFF. The DNA for the CDR3 is TGCGCCAGCAGCTTCTCCCGAGACACTGAAGCTTTCTTT.

V and J are TRBV11-2 and TRBJ1-6, with 10 bases matching TRBD1. The CDR3 loop spans 16 amino acids. Trimming removed 5 bases from V and 8 bases from J; junction bases left unmatched: 9. CDR1 and CDR2 from the germline V gene are SGHAT and FQNNGV. DNA of the CDR3: TGTGCCAGCAGCCGTCGACAGGGGGCGAGTGATTCACCCCTCCACTTT. Translated, it gives CASSRRQGASDSPLHF.

The chain combines TRBV4-1 with TRBJ1-6; 9 bases are a match to TRBD1. The length of the CDR3 is 16 residues. Looked up from germline, CDR1 is MGHRA and CDR2 is YSYEKL. The ends lost 3 bases at V and 9 bases at J; junction bases unmatched: 9. The CDR3 is CASSQDRGDGGSPLHF. The CDR3 DNA is TGCGCCAGCAGCCAGGACAGGGGAGATGGTGGTTCACCCCTCCACTTT.

The chain links TRBV5-4 to TRBJ2-2; the D gene is possibly TRBD1 (5 bases). Germline CDR1 SGHNT, CDR2 YYREEE (reference sequence). V lost 0 bases and J 6 bases, leaving 15 bases between the germline ends. The CDR3 is made up of 16 amino acids. CDR3 protein: CASSLATGWLAGELFF. The CDR3, as DNA: TGTGCCAGCAGCTTGGCCACAGGATGGTTGGCCGGGGAGCTGTTTTTT.

The CDR3 protein is CASSQSHTTTTGTGELFF. The DNA for the CDR3 is TGTGCCAGCAGCCAATCTCATACGACCACCACGGGCACCGGGGAGCTGTTTTTT. The V gene is TRBV4-2, the J gene TRBJ2-2; no reliable D call. In germline, CDR1 is LGHNA, CDR2 YNFKEQ. The V gene lost 2 bases and the J gene lost 4 bases, with 20 bases spanning the gap. The CDR3 is 18 residues long.

This CDR3 reads CASSLSFWGGNTEAFF. Here the CDR3 DNA reads TGTGCCAGCAGTTTATCGTTCTGGGGGGGAAACACTGAAGCTTTCTTT. This chain links TRBV27 with TRBJ1-1; D perhaps matches TRBD1 (5 bases). Germline V gene data show CDR1 as MNHEY and CDR2 as SMNVEV (reference sequence). This CDR3 has 16 amino acids. Trimming pared 0 bases from V and 2 bases from J, leaving 13 bases between.

This clone appeared a single time. This rearrangement joins TRBV4-1 to TRBJ2-3; 8 bases match TRBD1. Germline V gives CDR1 MGHRA, CDR2 YSYEKL. CDR3 length equals 17 residues. V was clipped by 0 bases and J by 3 bases; unmatched bases: 8. CDR3 nucleotide sequence: TGCGCCAGCAGCCAAGAACCCCGGACAGGGCAGACAGATACGCAGTATTTT. It codes for CASSQEPRTGQTDTQYF.

V usage is TRBV15 and J usage is TRBJ1-1; D is uncertain. V was cut by 1 base and J by 2 bases, with 5 bases left in between. Germline V gene data show CDR1 as LNHNV and CDR2 as YYDKDF (reference sequence). This CDR3 has 13 residues. CDR3 sequence (DNA): TGTGCCACCAGCAGAGTTAGTAACACTGAAGCTTTCTTT. The encoded protein is CATSRVSNTEAFF.

The chain couples TRBV6-5 to TRBJ2-7; 9 positions agree with TRBD1. The ends lost 5 bases at V and 6 bases at J; junction bases unmatched: 8. The CDR3 contains 14 residues. Germline CDR1 reads MNHEY; CDR2 reads SVGAGI. The CDR3 reads CASSHRDRASEQYF. For the CDR3, the DNA is TGTGCCAGCAGTCATAGGGACAGGGCTAGCGAGCAGTACTTC.